The TCR beta chain described here comes from a study of T-cell memory formation after mild COVID-19. Study overall: Largely donor-specific sequence clusters came from a couple of donors. Findings of the study overall: Clones that got smaller from day 15 to 85 had even CD4/CD8, while clones growing later tipped toward CD4+. Pre-infection memory showed some responding clones, and this suggested that cross-reactive memory joined.

This CDR3 has 14 amino acids. Trimming removed 3 bases at V and 5 bases at J, with 10 bases between. Germline V CDR1 and CDR2: LNHDA, SQIVND (reference sequence). Amplification by 5'RACE using constant-segment primers produced TCR alpha and TCR beta cDNA libraries that carried sample barcodes and UMIs. TCRdb recomputed calls from the 5' RACE reads with MiXCR, one row per CDR3 protein. The sample lists under 300,000 distinct CDR3 sequences, around 8% occurring once. This clonotype was detected only a few times. As yet, its antigen is unknown. Sequencing was done on a sample of PBMCs or a T cell subset sorted from them (not recorded which). The chain carries TRBV19 and TRBJ2-2; D is perhaps TRBD2 (5 bases). This TCR came from a man aged 18 to 29 who had mild COVID-19 (a few samples of this study predate the infection). Cell type and time point are not known. This CDR3 is CASSMSGATGELFF. The CDR3 DNA is TGTGCCAGTAGTATGAGCGGTGCAACCGGGGAGCTGTTTTTT.